This T cell receptor beta chain appears in the sequencing data of a study of blood T cell repertoires in COVID-19. Study summary: Material from acute and convalescent COVID-19 was sourced from the United States, Italy and Spain. The cDNA or gDNA used as material had been derived from T cells, B-cell-depleted T cells, or PBMCs.

In the study's own analysis: Reference gene primer amplification gave nucleated cell count estimates. Sequenced by immunoSEQ multiplex PCR; TCRdb stores in-frame clones only, minus some. The DNA gave D and trimming, while V, J and clone size come from that table. The table has around 130,000 clones, 85% to 90% seen once. This clonotype was obtained from a human donor in a cohort sampled during active COVID-19. The sample comprised peripheral blood.

The CDR3 region is CASSRQGRTTEAFF. The DNA of the CDR3 is TGTGCCAGCTCGAGGCAGGGGAGAACCACTGAAGCTTTCTTT. The chain links TRBV2 to TRBJ1-1; TRBD1 is a possible D gene (6 bases). This CDR3 has 14 residues. The V and J ends lost 8 bases and 4 bases respectively, with 17 bases between them. Germline V gives CDR1 SNHLY, CDR2 FYNNEI. Full variable domain (missing parts from reference TRBV2 and TRBJ1-1): EPEVTQTPSHQVTQMGQEVILRCVPISNHLYFYWYRQILGQKVEFLVSFYNNEISEKSEIFDDQFSVERPDGSNFTLKIRSTKLEDSAMYFCASSRQGRTTEAFFGQGTRLTVV.